Each of the 12 T cell receptor beta chains below was sequenced from the same sample in a study of OX40 agonist ivuxolimab in advanced cancers. Using immunoSEQ multiplex PCR, the repertoire was profiled, and TCRdb retains in-frame clones only, with some absent. The top ten hold 0.43% of the sample, which has fewer than 95,000 clones, around 90% seen once. This specimen consisted of CD4+ or CD8+ T cells sorted from blood, obtained in a trial of the OX40 agonist ivuxolimab. These receptors came from an adult with an advanced solid tumor such as melanoma, head and neck, liver or kidney cancer.

This clone was detected once. The sample contains more than one DNA sequence encoding this CDR3. The chain couples TRBV19 to TRBJ2-7; no clear D. V was trimmed by 0 bases and J by 2 bases, leaving 14 bases between them. CDR1 is LNHDA and CDR2 is SQIVND in the germline V gene (reference sequence). This CDR3 region has 16 residues. CDR3 nucleotides: TGTGCCAGTAGTATAGAGGGCCAGGTACCCGCCTACGAGCAGTACTTC. Its protein product is CASSIEGQVPAYEQYF.

This chain connects TRBV5-4 to TRBJ2-3; D tentatively reads TRBD1 or TRBD2 (5 bases each). V was trimmed by 4 bases and J by 4 bases, leaving 13 bases between them. This CDR3 is built from 14 residues. Per the germline V gene, CDR1 is SGHNT and CDR2 is YYREEE (reference sequence). The CDR3 protein is CASSAGTTPDTQYF. The DNA of the CDR3 is TGTGCCAGCAGCGCCGGGACGACCCCAGATACGCAGTATTTT.

The rearrangement links TRBV11-3 to TRBJ2-7; D gene unclear. Germline-derived CDR1 and CDR2 are SGHNT and YENEEA. This CDR3 is built from 13 residues. V lost 4 bases to trimming and J lost 6 bases, with 13 bases between them. For the CDR3, the DNA is TGTGCCAGCAGCTCGTTCCCACTCGGCGAGCAGTACTTC. Translated, it gives CASSSFPLGEQYF. The full variable domain, with the rest looked up from reference TRBV11-3 and TRBJ2-7, is EAGVVQSPRYKIIEKKQPVAFWCNPISGHNTLYWYLQNLGQGPELLIRYENEEAVDDSQLPKDRFSAERLKGVDSTLKIQPAELGDSAVYLCASSSFPLGEQYFGPGTRLTVT.

The gene calls are TRBV5-8 and TRBJ1-2; 8 nucleotides align to TRBD1. Germline loops: CDR1 SGHTS, CDR2 YDEGEE. Losses at the gene ends were 4 bases for V and 7 bases for J; bases not matched to a gene: 12. The length of the CDR3 is 15 residues. CDR3 in DNA: TGTGCCAGCAGCCTGATAAATACAGGGGGACTTGGCTACACCTTC. This encodes CASSLINTGGLGYTF. The variable domain in full, completed from reference TRBV5-8 and TRBJ1-2, reads EAGVTQSPTHLIKTRGQQATLRCSPISGHTSVYWYQQALGLGLQFLLWYDEGEERNRGNFPPRFSGRQFPNYSSELNVNALELEDSALYLCASSLINTGGLGYTFGSGTRLTVV.

V is TRBV2 and J is TRBJ1-2; no clear D gene. The CDR3 has 15 amino acids. Trimming removed 0 bases at V and 4 bases at J, with 12 bases between. Germline V gene sequence: CDR1 SNHLY, CDR2 FYNNEI. CDR3 region: CASSEAKGIGYGYTF. The CDR3 region has the DNA TGTGCCAGCAGTGAAGCGAAGGGAATTGGCTATGGCTACACCTTC.

This chain connects TRBV5-1 to TRBJ2-6; D remains unclear. V gave up 4 bases and J gave up 4 bases, with 9 bases separating them. The CDR3 extends over 14 amino acids. CDR1 is SGHRS, CDR2 YFSETQ, per germline. The CDR3 spells CASSTMAGANVLTF. The CDR3 bases are TGCGCCAGCAGCACGATGGCCGGGGCCAACGTCCTGACTTTC. Drawing the rest from reference TRBV5-1 and TRBJ2-6, the complete variable domain is KAGVTQTPRYLIKTRGQQVTLSCSPISGHRSVSWYQQTPGQGLQFLFEYFSETQRNKGNFPGRFSGRQFSNSRSEMNVSTLELGDSALYLCASSTMAGANVLTFGAGSRLTVL.

J is TRBJ2-1 and V is TRBV6-5; 8 nucleotides match TRBD2. This CDR3 region has 12 residues. The germline gives CDR1 MNHEY, CDR2 SVGAGI. V lost 7 bases, J lost 7 bases, and 3 bases stayed unmatched. CDR3 protein: CASKTGGNEQFF. For the CDR3, the DNA is TGTGCCAGCAAAACGGGGGGGAATGAGCAGTTCTTC.

This clone was counted once. V gene TRBV28 combines with J gene TRBJ2-7; D perhaps matches TRBD1 (8 bases). V lost 11 bases, J lost 0 bases, and 23 bases lay in between. CDR3 size: 16 residues. Germline V gene sequence: CDR1 MDHEN, CDR2 SYDVKM. The CDR3 spells CAFSGGAGASSYEQYF. For the CDR3, the DNA is TGTGCCTTCTCAGGGGGCGCGGGAGCATCCTCCTACGAGCAGTACTTC.

In DNA form, the CDR3 reads TGTGCCAGCAGCCCACCGGGACTAGCGGGATTGGAGACCCAGTACTTC. It encodes CASSPPGLAGLETQYF. V is TRBV11-3 and J is TRBJ2-5; TRBD2 matches 13 bases. The trim removed 5 bases at V and 5 bases at J, leaving 8 bases unmatched. This CDR3 contains 16 residues. Germline lookup yields CDR1 SGHNT and CDR2 YENEEA.

V is TRBV29-1 and J is TRBJ1-2, with D perhaps TRBD1 (5 bases). Per germline, CDR1 SQVTM and CDR2 ANQGSEA. Trimming stripped 5 bases from V and 7 bases from J, with 17 bases between. The CDR3 covers 13 residues. The CDR3 protein is CSVPISGAGGYTF. Here the CDR3 DNA reads TGCAGCGTTCCTATTTCCGGGGCGGGTGGCTACACCTTC.

The chain couples TRBV4-2 to TRBJ2-3, with D tentatively TRBD1 or TRBD2 (5 bases each). The length of the CDR3 is 17 residues. Trimming stripped 4 bases from V and 0 bases from J, with 17 bases between. Germline CDR1 reads LGHNA; CDR2 reads YNFKEQ. CDR3 residues: CASSLLEGTRSTDTQYF. The CDR3 region has the DNA TGTGCCAGCAGCCTTCTGGAAGGGACGAGGAGCACAGATACGCAGTATTTT.

This rearrangement joins TRBV19 to TRBJ1-3; maybe TRBD1 (6 bases). Germline V gene lookup returns CDR1 LNHDA and CDR2 SQIVND (reference sequence). The CDR3 is made up of 16 amino acids. V was trimmed by 7 bases and J by 0 bases, leaving 16 bases between them. CDR3 nucleotides: TGTGCCAGTACCTCCTGGGGGGCCAGCTCTGGAAACACCATATATTTT. This gives the protein CASTSWGASSGNTIYF.